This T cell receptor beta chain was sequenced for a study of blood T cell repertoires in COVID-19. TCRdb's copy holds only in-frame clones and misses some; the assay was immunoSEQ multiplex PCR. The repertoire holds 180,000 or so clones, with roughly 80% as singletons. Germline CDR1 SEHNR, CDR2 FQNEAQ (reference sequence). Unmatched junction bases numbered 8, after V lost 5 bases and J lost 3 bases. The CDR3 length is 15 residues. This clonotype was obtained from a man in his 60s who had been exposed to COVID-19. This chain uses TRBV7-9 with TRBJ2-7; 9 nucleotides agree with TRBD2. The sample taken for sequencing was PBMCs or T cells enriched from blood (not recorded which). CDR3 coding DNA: TGTGCCAGCAGCGCCTGGACTAGCGTACTCTACGAGCAGTACTTC. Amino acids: CASSAWTSVLYEQYF.